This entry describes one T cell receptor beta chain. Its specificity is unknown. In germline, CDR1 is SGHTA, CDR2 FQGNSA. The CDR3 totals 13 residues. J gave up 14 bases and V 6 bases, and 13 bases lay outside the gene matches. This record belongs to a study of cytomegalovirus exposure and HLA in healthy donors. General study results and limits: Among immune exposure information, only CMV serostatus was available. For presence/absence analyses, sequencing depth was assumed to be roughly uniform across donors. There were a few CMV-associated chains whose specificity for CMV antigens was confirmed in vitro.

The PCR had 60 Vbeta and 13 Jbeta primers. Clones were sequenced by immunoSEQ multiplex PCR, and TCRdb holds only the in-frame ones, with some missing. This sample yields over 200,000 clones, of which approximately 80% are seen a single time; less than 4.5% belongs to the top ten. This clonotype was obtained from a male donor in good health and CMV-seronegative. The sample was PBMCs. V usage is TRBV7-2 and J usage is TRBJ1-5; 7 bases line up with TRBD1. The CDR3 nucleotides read TGTGCCAGCAGTCGAAACAGGGACAGCGAGGAGCATTTT. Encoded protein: CASSRNRDSEEHF.